Included here is one TCR beta chain sequence, with context. The CDR3 extends over 13 amino acids. With V trimmed by 2 bases and J by 11 bases, 9 bases remained unmatched. Germline V CDR1 and CDR2: SEHNR, FQNEAQ (reference sequence). The entry originates in a study of blood T cell repertoires in COVID-19. The table came from immunoSEQ multiplex PCR; TCRdb's copy has only in-frame clones and leaves some out. The top ten clones hold roughly 5.3% of a sample with more than 60,000 clones, approximately 90% of them seen once. The sequence was collected from a woman of 80 years or more with active or convalescent COVID-19. The V call is TRBV7-9, the J call TRBJ2-7; 7 positions agree with TRBD2. The source material was peripheral blood. The CDR3 sequence: CASSLSGGREKYF. The CDR3 coding sequence is TGTGCCAGCAGCTTATCAGGAGGGAGGGAGAAGTACTTC.